The present entry profiles one T cell receptor (beta chain) with its context. V was pared by 3 bases and J by 4 bases, with 11 bases between. Looked up from germline, CDR1 is SGHAT and CDR2 is FQNNGV. The CDR3 is 14 residues long. Patients showing uncontrolled infection, other autoimmune disease, pregnancy or lactation were ineligible. This entry is derived from a study of T cells in Graves' hyperthyroidism and ophthalmopathy. TCR beta CDR3 sequences were amplified from RNA transcripts. HTBI primers drove first-round RT-PCR of the TCR CDR3. Using its own MiXCR run on the multiplex PCR reads, TCRdb lists one record per CDR3 protein. The table includes 700,000 to 850,000 distinct CDR3 sequences, 30% to 40% detected once.

The source of this sequence is a woman between 40 and 50 years old with Graves' hyperthyroidism. The chain has TRBV11-2 and TRBJ2-3; D is unclear. Sequences were obtained from blood. The CDR3 DNA reads TGTGCCAGCAGCTTCGGACCAACGGCAGATACGCAGTATTTT. It is translated as CASSFGPTADTQYF.